These T cell receptor beta chains were read from a single sample in a study of blood T cell repertoires in COVID-19. TCRdb's table, derived via immunoSEQ multiplex PCR, lists solely in-frame clones and lacks some. Of hundreds of thousands of clones detected, 70% to 90% appear once; the ten largest clones hold around 1.4%. Specimen: peripheral blood. All receptors derive from a woman aged 25 to 39 with active or convalescent COVID-19. Each CDR3 is given with its conserved first and last residue. A D gene is named only where the DNA matches it firmly. Some rows have no size entry. The others give once, few or many, or a class for an expanded clone.

v_call: TRBV5-1
j_call: TRBJ2-5
clone_size: -
d_call: TRBD2
cdr3_nt: TGCGCCAGCAGCGGAGCGGGAGAACAAGAGACCCAGTACTTC
cdr3_aa: CASSGAGEQETQYF

v_call: TRBV27
j_call: TRBJ2-1
clone_size: -
d_call: -
cdr3_nt: TGTGCCAGCAGTTTTTCAGGGACAAATGAGCAGTTCTTC
cdr3_aa: CASSFSGTNEQFF

v_call: TRBV13
j_call: TRBJ2-7
clone_size: -
d_call: TRBD1
cdr3_nt: TGTGCCAGCAGCGCTACAGGGGGGAAGAGCGAGCAGTACTTC
cdr3_aa: CASSATGGKSEQYF

v_call: TRBV2
j_call: TRBJ1-2
clone_size: -
d_call: -
cdr3_nt: TGTGCCAGCAGTCCCTCGCAGGGGTTGAAGGGCTACACCTTC
cdr3_aa: CASSPSQGLKGYTF

v_call: TRBV13
j_call: TRBJ1-1
clone_size: -
d_call: -
cdr3_nt: TGTGCCAGCAGCTTAGGTGCGGGCACTGAAGCTTTCTTT
cdr3_aa: CASSLGAGTEAFF

v_call: TRBV3-1/TRBV3-2
j_call: TRBJ1-2
clone_size: few
d_call: TRBD1
cdr3_nt: TGTGCCAGCAGCCAGACAGGGAGCGGCTACACCTTC
cdr3_aa: CASSQTGSGYTF

v_call: TRBV5-1
j_call: TRBJ2-5
clone_size: -
d_call: TRBD1
cdr3_nt: TGCGCCAGCAGAGCCGGGACAGAAGAGACCCAGTACTTC
cdr3_aa: CASRAGTEETQYF

v_call: TRBV5-1
j_call: TRBJ2-1
clone_size: -
d_call: TRBD2
cdr3_nt: TGCGCCAGCAGCCCCTCCCAGGGACTAAATAGGCAGTTCTTC
cdr3_aa: CASSPSQGLNRQFF

v_call: TRBV11-2
j_call: TRBJ2-7
clone_size: few
d_call: -
cdr3_nt: TGTGCCAGCAGCTTTGGGGGGGGGCTCGGCGACGAGCAGTACTTC
cdr3_aa: CASSFGGGLGDEQYF

v_call: TRBV5-4
j_call: TRBJ2-3
clone_size: -
d_call: TRBD1
cdr3_nt: TGTGCCAGCAGCCCAGGACAGGGATCAGATACGCAGTATTTT
cdr3_aa: CASSPGQGSDTQYF

v_call: TRBV5-4
j_call: TRBJ2-5
clone_size: -
d_call: TRBD2
cdr3_nt: TGTGCCAGCAGCTTATTCAGCGGGAAAGAGACCCAGTACTTC
cdr3_aa: CASSLFSGKETQYF

v_call: TRBV29-1
j_call: TRBJ2-7
clone_size: -
d_call: TRBD2
cdr3_nt: TGCAGCGTTAATGCGGGAGCGGGATACGAGCAGTACTTC
cdr3_aa: CSVNAGAGYEQYF

v_call: TRBV4-1
j_call: TRBJ1-2
clone_size: once
d_call: -
cdr3_nt: TGCGCCAGCAGCCAAGACCAGGGAAATACTAACTATGGCTACACCTTC
cdr3_aa: CASSQDQGNTNYGYTF

v_call: TRBV10-3
j_call: TRBJ2-1
clone_size: few
d_call: -
cdr3_nt: TGTGCCATCACGGTTAGGGACATAGCCTCCTACAATGAGCAGTTCTTC
cdr3_aa: CAITVRDIASYNEQFF

v_call: TRBV15
j_call: TRBJ2-7
clone_size: -
d_call: -
cdr3_nt: TGTGCCACCAGCAGAGATATGGGGGGAGAGCAGTACTTC
cdr3_aa: CATSRDMGGEQYF

v_call: TRBV30
j_call: TRBJ1-1
clone_size: -
d_call: TRBD1
cdr3_nt: TGTGCCTGGAGTTGGACAGGGGGCCTTGAAGCTTTCTTT
cdr3_aa: CAWSWTGGLEAFF

v_call: TRBV19
j_call: TRBJ2-3
clone_size: -
d_call: TRBD2
cdr3_nt: TGTGCCAGTATAGTTGCGGGAGTTGCGGATACGCAGTATTTT
cdr3_aa: CASIVAGVADTQYF

v_call: TRBV29-1
j_call: TRBJ1-1
clone_size: -
d_call: TRBD1
cdr3_nt: TGCAGCGTTGTGGAGGGGGCCACTGAAGCTTTCTTT
cdr3_aa: CSVVEGATEAFF

v_call: TRBV2
j_call: TRBJ1-1
clone_size: few
d_call: -
cdr3_nt: TGTGCCAGCAGGCAAACAGGAGCTGAAGCTTTCTTT
cdr3_aa: CASRQTGAEAFF

v_call: TRBV4-2
j_call: TRBJ2-1
clone_size: -
d_call: TRBD2
cdr3_nt: TGTGCCAGCAGCCAAGGACAGGATAGCGGGGTTGAGCAGTTCTTC
cdr3_aa: CASSQGQDSGVEQFF

v_call: TRBV5-4
j_call: TRBJ1-1
clone_size: -
d_call: TRBD1
cdr3_nt: TGTGCCAGCAGCCCGACAGGGGGCAGCACTGAAGCTTTCTTT
cdr3_aa: CASSPTGGSTEAFF

v_call: TRBV4-1
j_call: TRBJ1-2
clone_size: -
d_call: TRBD1
cdr3_nt: TGCGCCAGCAGCCACCCGGACAGGGGGAATGGCTACACCTTC
cdr3_aa: CASSHPDRGNGYTF

v_call: TRBV5-1
j_call: TRBJ1-1
clone_size: -
d_call: TRBD1
cdr3_nt: TGCGCCAGCAGCTCCACAACCCTGGGACAGGGTACTGAAGCTTTCTTT
cdr3_aa: CASSSTTLGQGTEAFF

v_call: TRBV6-1
j_call: TRBJ1-2
clone_size: -
d_call: -
cdr3_nt: TGTGCCAGCAGTGATCCCAGGAATGGCTATGGCTACACCTTC
cdr3_aa: CASSDPRNGYGYTF

v_call: TRBV6-5
j_call: TRBJ1-5
clone_size: -
d_call: TRBD1
cdr3_nt: TGTGCCAGCAGCTCTGGACAGGGCAATCAGCCCCAGCATTTT
cdr3_aa: CASSSGQGNQPQHF

v_call: TRBV25-1
j_call: TRBJ1-2
clone_size: once
d_call: TRBD1
cdr3_nt: TGTGCCAGCAGTGAATCAGGACAGGGCGGAGGCTATGGCTACACCTTC
cdr3_aa: CASSESGQGGGYGYTF

v_call: TRBV27
j_call: TRBJ1-1
clone_size: -
d_call: -
cdr3_nt: TGTGCCAGCAGTCTGCCCCCAGGGGTAAACACTGAAGCTTTCTTT
cdr3_aa: CASSLPPGVNTEAFF

v_call: TRBV9
j_call: TRBJ2-7
clone_size: -
d_call: TRBD2
cdr3_nt: TGTGCCAGCAGCGTGGGACTAGCGGGGTCCTACGAGCAGTACTTC
cdr3_aa: CASSVGLAGSYEQYF

v_call: TRBV3-1/TRBV3-2
j_call: TRBJ2-7
clone_size: -
d_call: TRBD2
cdr3_nt: TGTGCCAGCAGCGAGGGACTAGCGAAAGGCGAGCAGTACTTC
cdr3_aa: CASSEGLAKGEQYF

v_call: TRBV27
j_call: TRBJ2-2
clone_size: -
d_call: TRBD2
cdr3_nt: TGTGCCAGCAGTTTGGGAGGGGAGGGGGAGCTGTTTTTT
cdr3_aa: CASSLGGEGELFF

v_call: TRBV19
j_call: TRBJ2-2
clone_size: -
d_call: -
cdr3_nt: TGTGCCATCACGGACTCGAACACCGGGGAGCTGTTTTTT
cdr3_aa: CAITDSNTGELFF

v_call: TRBV5-6
j_call: TRBJ1-1
clone_size: -
d_call: -
cdr3_nt: TGTGCCAGCAGCTTGATAACAGGGTCGAACACTGAAGCTTTCTTT
cdr3_aa: CASSLITGSNTEAFF

v_call: TRBV6-5
j_call: TRBJ1-1
clone_size: -
d_call: -
cdr3_nt: TGTGCCAGCACCAGGGGCCCGAGTTGGAACACTGAAGCTTTCTTT
cdr3_aa: CASTRGPSWNTEAFF

v_call: TRBV6-5
j_call: TRBJ2-7
clone_size: -
d_call: -
cdr3_nt: TGTGCCAGCAGTCCAAACAGGGTACTTACCTACGAGCAGTACTTC
cdr3_aa: CASSPNRVLTYEQYF

v_call: TRBV2
j_call: TRBJ2-2
clone_size: -
d_call: -
cdr3_nt: TGTGCCAGCAGGGCCGGGACATGGGACACCGGGGAGCTGTTTTTT
cdr3_aa: CASRAGTWDTGELFF

v_call: TRBV6-5
j_call: TRBJ1-5
clone_size: -
d_call: -
cdr3_nt: TGTGCCGGCAGCAGCGAAGGCCCTCGGCCCCAGCATTTT
cdr3_aa: CAGSSEGPRPQHF

v_call: TRBV4-2
j_call: TRBJ2-5
clone_size: -
d_call: TRBD2
cdr3_nt: TGTGCCAGCAGCCCCCGGGACTATGAAGAGACCCAGTACTTC
cdr3_aa: CASSPRDYEETQYF

v_call: TRBV5-1
j_call: TRBJ2-3
clone_size: -
d_call: -
cdr3_nt: TGCGCCAGCAGCCTTACAGAGTCAGATACGCAGTATTTT
cdr3_aa: CASSLTESDTQYF

v_call: TRBV4-1
j_call: TRBJ2-3
clone_size: once
d_call: -
cdr3_nt: TGCGCCAGCAGCCAAGATCTGATCCGGGAACCAGATACGCAGTATTTT
cdr3_aa: CASSQDLIREPDTQYF

v_call: TRBV5-8
j_call: TRBJ1-1
clone_size: -
d_call: -
cdr3_nt: TGTGCCAGCAGCCTGATCTCAGGGGTGGGCACTGAAGCTTTCTTT
cdr3_aa: CASSLISGVGTEAFF

v_call: TRBV7-2
j_call: TRBJ1-2
clone_size: -
d_call: -
cdr3_nt: TGTGCCAGCAGCCCCGGACGCGGGTATGGCTACACCTTC
cdr3_aa: CASSPGRGYGYTF

v_call: TRBV7-9
j_call: TRBJ2-3
clone_size: -
d_call: TRBD1
cdr3_nt: TGTGCCAGCAGCCTGGACAGGAGCACAGATACGCAGTATTTT
cdr3_aa: CASSLDRSTDTQYF

v_call: TRBV5-4
j_call: TRBJ2-3
clone_size: -
d_call: -
cdr3_nt: TGTGCCAGCAGCTTGACAGGGCCAGATACGCAGTATTTT
cdr3_aa: CASSLTGPDTQYF

v_call: TRBV10-3
j_call: TRBJ2-7
clone_size: -
d_call: -
cdr3_nt: TGTGCCATCAGTGAACAATCCCCAGATCTCTACGAGCAGTACTTC
cdr3_aa: CAISEQSPDLYEQYF

v_call: TRBV7-9
j_call: TRBJ1-2
clone_size: -
d_call: TRBD1
cdr3_nt: TGTGCCAGCAGCATTTCGGGACAGGGTGACACTTACACCTTC
cdr3_aa: CASSISGQGDTYTF

v_call: TRBV11-2
j_call: TRBJ1-6
clone_size: -
d_call: -
cdr3_nt: TGTGCCAGCAGCTTAGACCTGGTACGGAATTCACCCCTCCACTTT
cdr3_aa: CASSLDLVRNSPLHF

v_call: TRBV4-1
j_call: TRBJ1-5
clone_size: -
d_call: TRBD1
cdr3_nt: TGCGCCAGCAGCCCATTCATGTACAGGGGGACCCTCAATCAGCCCCAGCATTTT
cdr3_aa: CASSPFMYRGTLNQPQHF

v_call: TRBV1
j_call: TRBJ2-3
clone_size: -
d_call: -
cdr3_nt: TGCACCAGCAGCCAAGATCGTTCTCGGACTAGCGGGGAACAACGTAGCACAGATACGCAGTATTTT
cdr3_aa: CTSSQDRSRTSGEQRSTDTQYF

v_call: TRBV13
j_call: TRBJ1-2
clone_size: -
d_call: -
cdr3_nt: TGTGCCAGCAGCTTAGGCCGGCCGGTCACAGGGATGCGCTACTATGGCTACACCTTC
cdr3_aa: CASSLGRPVTGMRYYGYTF

v_call: TRBV27
j_call: TRBJ1-6
clone_size: -
d_call: -
cdr3_nt: TGTGCCAGCAGCTCTCGGGGGGGGGCGACCCTATATTCACCCCTCCACTTT
cdr3_aa: CASSSRGGATLYSPLHF

v_call: TRBV10-3
j_call: TRBJ2-4
clone_size: -
d_call: TRBD2
cdr3_nt: TGTGCCATCAGTGAGAGGACTAGCGGGAGTGGAAACATTCAGTACTTC
cdr3_aa: CAISERTSGSGNIQYF